The 29 T cell receptor beta chains below come from one sample, sequenced in a study of Ad26.COV2.S vaccination and SARS-CoV-2 variants. The assay was immunoSEQ multiplex PCR, and TCRdb's table has in-frame clones only and misses some. The sample comprises fewer than 300,000 clones, around 87% of which are singletons, and approximately 3.4% rests with the top ten. Treatment noted: roughly 20 received Ad26.COV2.S at low or high dose, single or two shots; roughly five received placebo; per-sample allocation not given. Samples were taken on day 63 after the first vaccine or placebo injection. The sample consisted of peripheral blood, taken in a trial of Ad26.COV2.S vaccine versus placebo. The receptor set was obtained from a person aged 18-60 years who received the Ad26.COV2.S COVID-19 vaccine or a placebo.

The rearrangement joins TRBV7-3 to TRBJ2-4, with 12 bases that match TRBD2. Germline V gives CDR1 SGHTA, CDR2 FQGTGA. The V segment lost 5 bases and the J segment 0 bases; nucleotides outside the gene matches: 2. The CDR3 loop spans 16 amino acids. The DNA for the CDR3 is TGTGCCAGCAGCATGACTAGCGGGGGAGCCAAAAACATTCAGTACTTC. It translates to CASSMTSGGAKNIQYF.

This chain uses TRBV11-3 with TRBJ1-1; the D is unclear. There are 15 residues in the CDR3. Germline V gene data show CDR1 as SGHNT and CDR2 as YENEEA. Trimming took off 0 bases at V and 5 bases at J, with 13 bases between the two ends. CDR3 amino acids: CASSLDSGMGTEAFF. The DNA for the CDR3 is TGTGCCAGCAGCTTAGATTCGGGGATGGGGACTGAAGCTTTCTTT.

The gene calls are TRBV27 and TRBJ1-4, with D possibly TRBD1 on 6 matching bases. There are 18 residues in the CDR3. Germline V gene lookup returns CDR1 MNHEY and CDR2 SMNVEV (reference sequence). Trimming cost V 3 bases and J 2 bases, with 19 bases left between them. DNA for the CDR3: TGTGCCAGCAGTTTCCTCGCAGGGGCGCTTAATACTAATGAAAAACTGTTTTTT. It specifies CASSFLAGALNTNEKLFF. Together with reference TRBV27 and TRBJ1-4, the CDR3 gives the full variable domain: EAQVTQNPRYLITVTGKKLTVTCSQNMNHEYMSWYRQDPGLGLRQIYYSMNVEVTDKGDVPEGYKVSRKEKRNFPLILESPSPNQTSLYFCASSFLAGALNTNEKLFFGSGTQLSVL.

This sequence joins TRBV30 and TRBJ1-1, with D possibly TRBD1 on 6 matching bases. V was pared by 0 bases and J by 7 bases, with 9 bases between. The CDR3 has 12 residues. Germline V gene lookup returns CDR1 GTSNPN and CDR2 SVGIG (reference sequence). The CDR3 sequence: CAWSVTGLEAFF. CDR3 coding DNA: TGTGCCTGGAGTGTGACAGGCCTTGAAGCTTTCTTT.

The chain joins TRBV11-2 to TRBJ2-1, with D perhaps matching TRBD1 (6 bases). This CDR3 spans 19 amino acids. Trimming took 1 base from V and 1 from J, leaving 20 bases between them. The germline V gene has CDR1 SGHAT and CDR2 FQNNGV. As DNA, the CDR3 is TGTGCCAGCAGCTTAGTAAGGGGTCGTAGGGACAAATCCTACAATGAGCAGTTCTTC. Amino acid sequence: CASSLVRGRRDKSYNEQFF.

V is TRBV5-6 and J is TRBJ1-2, with 10 bases identical to TRBD1. Trimming at V came to 3 bases and at J to 7 bases, leaving 3 bases not matched to a gene. Germline-derived CDR1 and CDR2 are SGHDT and YYEEEE. This CDR3 is 13 amino acids long. The CDR3 is CASSSTGGSGYTF. The DNA of the CDR3 is TGTGCCAGCAGCTCGACAGGGGGCTCTGGCTACACCTTC.

The chain is built from TRBV18 and TRBJ2-3, with D possibly being TRBD1 or TRBD2 (5 bases each). Germline assignment: CDR1 KGHSH and CDR2 LQKENI. The CDR3 covers 16 residues. V was pared by 0 bases and J by 4 bases, with 14 bases between. CDR3 coding DNA: TGTGCCAGCTCACCACCGGGACGTCCAGACGCAGATACGCAGTATTTT. Its translation is CASSPPGRPDADTQYF.

The chain joins TRBV19 to TRBJ1-2, with TRBD1 identical over 8 bases. The germline V gene has CDR1 LNHDA and CDR2 SQIVND (reference sequence). CDR3 length: 14 residues. V gave up 9 bases and J gave up 4 bases; unmatched junction bases: 10. The CDR3 here is CASTSGGFPYGYTF. The CDR3 DNA reads TGTGCCAGCACTTCAGGGGGCTTTCCCTATGGCTACACCTTC.

As concerns this clone: In the same sample, other DNA sequences code for this CDR3. The chain employs TRBV30 and TRBJ1-2; a possible D gene is TRBD1 (5 bases). The CDR3 sequence is 13 residues long. V lost 1 base to trimming and J lost 4 bases, with 10 bases between them. Per germline, CDR1 GTSNPN and CDR2 SVGIG (reference sequence). In DNA form, the CDR3 reads TGTGCCTGGAGTGCCGGGACTGGCTATGGCTACACCTTC. Translation gives CAWSAGTGYGYTF.

The V and J genes are TRBV20-1 and TRBJ2-7, with D uncertain. The germline V and J ends were trimmed by 6 bases and 0 bases, with 6 bases remaining between them. The germline V gene has CDR1 DFQATT and CDR2 SNEGSKA (reference sequence). This CDR3 spans 11 amino acids. The CDR3 sequence: CSAQFSYEQYF. The CDR3 DNA sequence: TGCAGTGCCCAGTTCTCCTACGAGCAGTACTTC.

The genes are TRBV11-2 and TRBJ2-3, with TRBD2 matching 11 bases. V shed 5 bases, J shed 4 bases, and the junction held 8 bases outside the gene matches. The CDR3 has 16 residues. Per germline, CDR1 SGHAT and CDR2 FQNNGV. The chain's CDR3 is CASSTTTSGGSDTQYF. The CDR3 DNA reads TGTGCCAGCAGCACCACAACTAGCGGGGGTTCAGATACGCAGTATTTT.

The chain uses TRBV6-2 or TRBV6-3 and TRBJ2-3, with D possibly being TRBD1 or TRBD2 (5 bases each). Trimming removed 4 bases at V and 3 bases at J, with 14 bases between. The germline CDR1 and CDR2 sequences are MNHEY and SVGEGT. This CDR3 region has 15 residues. CDR3 DNA sequence: TGTGCCAGCAGTTCGGCCGGGACGCAAACAGATACGCAGTATTTT. Amino acids: CASSSAGTQTDTQYF.

The chain employs TRBV29-1 and TRBJ2-3; 7 bases line up with TRBD1. This CDR3 is 15 amino acids long. With 1 base clipped from V and 5 bases from J, the junction kept 9 bases outside the gene matches. The germline gives CDR1 SQVTM, CDR2 ANQGSEA. The CDR3 loop is CSVEGKQGLGDTQYF. CDR3 coding DNA: TGCAGCGTTGAAGGGAAACAGGGGTTGGGAGATACGCAGTATTTT.

The chain combines TRBV7-2 with TRBJ2-3, with D tentatively TRBD2 (5 bases). The germline V and J ends were trimmed by 7 bases and 2 bases, with 13 bases remaining between them. The CDR3 loop spans 14 amino acids. The V gene's germline CDR1 is SGHTA and CDR2 FQGNSA. Here the CDR3 reads CASTLRAATDTQYF. CDR3 nucleotides: TGTGCCAGCACCCTTCGAGCGGCCACAGATACGCAGTATTTT.

The sample holds a few counts of this clone. The rearrangement uses TRBV4-2 and TRBJ1-4; D not certain. CDR3 length equals 14 residues. Trimming removed 1 base from V and 7 bases from J, with 10 bases in between. Germline V gives CDR1 LGHNA, CDR2 YNFKEQ. CDR3 sequence (DNA): TGTGCCAGCAGCCAAGCCCAAGATGGTGAAAAACTGTTTTTT. Its protein is CASSQAQDGEKLFF.

The rearrangement joins TRBV20-1 to TRBJ2-7, with D perhaps matching TRBD1 (6 bases). CDR1 DFQATT and CDR2 SNEGSKA come from the germline V gene (reference sequence). The CDR3 loop spans 14 amino acids. Trimming took 4 bases from V and 0 from J, leaving 13 bases between them. In nucleotides, the CDR3 is TGCAGTGCTACTGACAGGTTGTTCTCCTACGAGCAGTACTTC. This gives the protein CSATDRLFSYEQYF.

Concerning this clone itself: The sample holds other DNA sequences that translate to the same CDR3. The CDR3: CASSLGTSGRAYEQYF. The CDR3 coding sequence is TGCGCCAGCAGCTTAGGGACTAGCGGGAGGGCTTACGAGCAGTACTTC. The V gene is TRBV5-1, the J gene TRBJ2-7; 16 bases are shared with TRBD2. The germline V gene encodes CDR1 SGHRS and CDR2 YFSETQ. Losses at the gene ends were 2 bases for V and 4 bases for J; bases not matched to a gene: 3. The CDR3 is 16 residues long.

This chain connects TRBV5-1 to TRBJ1-2, with 9 nucleotides matching TRBD1. Germline CDR1 is SGHRS and CDR2 is YFSETQ. V trimming: 5 bases; J trimming: 6 bases; junction bases outside the gene matches: 11. There are 15 residues in the CDR3. The CDR3 coding sequence is TGCGCCAGCAGAACGATCGGGACAGGGAGCGATGGCTACACCTTC. This gives the protein CASRTIGTGSDGYTF.

CDR3 in DNA: TGTGCCAGCAGCTTGCGACTAGCGGGGGGAACAGATACGCAGTATTTT. Protein sequence: CASSLRLAGGTDTQYF. The chain uses TRBV5-5 and TRBJ2-3, with 13 nucleotides matching TRBD2. This CDR3 region has 16 residues. With V trimmed by 1 base and J by 3 bases, 2 bases remained unmatched. The V gene's germline CDR1 is SGHKS and CDR2 YYEKEE (reference sequence).

The rearrangement links TRBV10-1 to TRBJ2-2, with 9 bases identical to TRBD1. V lost 5 bases to trimming and J lost 4 bases; unmatched junction nucleotides: 8. The CDR3 contains 16 residues. CDR1 WNHNN and CDR2 SYGVQD come from the germline V gene (reference sequence). CDR3 in DNA: TGCGCCAGCAGTTGGTCGCTGGGACAGGGCACCGGGGAGCTGTTTTTT. Its translation: CASSWSLGQGTGELFF.

The chain recombines TRBV3-1 (or the pseudogene TRBV3-2) with TRBJ2-7, with D unclear. Between the trimmed V and J ends, which lost 3 bases and 4 bases, there was a span of 10 bases. Germline V gives CDR1 LGHDT, CDR2 YNNKEL (reference sequence). The CDR3 sequence is 13 residues long. CDR3 DNA sequence: TGTGCCAGCAGCCAGGGGTCCCCTTACGAGCAGTACTTC. The encoded protein is CASSQGSPYEQYF.

The V and J genes are TRBV2 and TRBJ1-1; 8 bases match TRBD1. Germline trimming cut 7 bases from V and 5 bases from J; bases unmatched to any gene: 6. Per the germline V gene, CDR1 is SNHLY and CDR2 is FYNNEI. The CDR3 sequence is 13 residues long. The chain's CDR3 is CASKGQEMTEAFF. Written as DNA, the CDR3 is TGTGCCAGCAAGGGACAGGAGATGACTGAAGCTTTCTTT.

The rearrangement links TRBV18 to TRBJ1-5; D is ambiguous. This CDR3 has 15 residues. From germline, CDR1 is KGHSH and CDR2 LQKENI. Trimming stripped 2 bases from V and 0 bases from J, with 8 bases between. The CDR3 region is CASSPGVNSNQPQHF. As DNA, the CDR3 is TGTGCCAGCTCACCAGGGGTAAATAGCAATCAGCCCCAGCATTTT.

The chain recombines TRBV5-6 with TRBJ2-7, with D possibly being TRBD1 (6 bases). Trimming removed 3 bases at V and 1 base at J, with 14 bases between. CDR3 length: 15 amino acids. Germline V gene lookup returns CDR1 SGHDT and CDR2 YYEEEE. CDR3 residues: CASSSSYRESYEQYF. As DNA, the CDR3 is TGTGCCAGCAGCTCGAGTTACAGGGAGTCCTACGAGCAGTACTTC.

The chain links TRBV12-3 or TRBV12-4 to TRBJ2-5; D remains unclear. Trimming cost V 3 bases and J 1 base, with 6 bases left between them. The CDR3 runs 13 residues. CDR3 bases: TGTGCCAGCAGTTTCCGCCCCCAAGAGACCCAGTACTTC. Translated, it gives CASSFRPQETQYF.

The chain links TRBV6-6 to TRBJ2-1, with 7 bases that match TRBD1. CDR3 length equals 14 residues. V dropped 6 bases and J dropped 8; count of bases not matched to a gene: 10. CDR1 is MNHNY, CDR2 SVGAGI, per germline (reference sequence). Here the CDR3 reads CASSKTQGVDEQFF. The CDR3 nucleotides are TGTGCCAGCAGCAAGACTCAGGGGGTAGATGAGCAGTTCTTC.

CDR3 in amino acids: CATSRGIAGVETQYF. The CDR3 DNA sequence: TGTGCCACCAGCAGAGGAATAGCGGGGGTAGAGACCCAGTACTTC. The rearrangement links TRBV15 to TRBJ2-5, with 9 bases lining up with TRBD2. The germline V gene has CDR1 LNHNV and CDR2 YYDKDF (reference sequence). V shed 1 base and J 4 bases; nucleotides not matched to a gene: 4. This CDR3 spans 15 amino acids.

The chain links TRBV19 to TRBJ2-7, with D unclear. Trimming cost V 9 bases and J 5 bases, with 17 bases left between them. The CDR3 is made up of 13 amino acids. The V gene's germline CDR1 is LNHDA and CDR2 SQIVND (reference sequence). The CDR3 protein is CASRRREYDEQYF. CDR3 coding DNA: TGTGCCAGCCGGCGAAGGGAATATGACGAGCAGTACTTC.

The gene calls are TRBV6-5 and TRBJ2-2; D is perhaps TRBD1 (5 bases). Germline CDR1 and CDR2: MNHEY and SVGAGI. The CDR3 has 13 amino acids. Trimming took 6 bases from V and 2 from J, leaving 7 bases between them. CDR3 sequence: CASRQGNTGELFF. In nucleotides, the CDR3 is TGTGCCAGCAGGCAGGGAAACACCGGGGAGCTGTTTTTT.